This is a list of T cell receptor beta chains from one sample in a study of patients and donors after allogeneic stem cell transplantation. TCRdb redid the calling of the RT-PCR reads with MiXCR, one entry per CDR3 protein. Of a few hundred thousand distinct CDR3 sequences in the sample, roughly 38% were seen once. Sequencing was done on a sample of blood, either unsorted or a sorted T cell fraction (not recorded which). Receptors originate from a human donor who was either an allogeneic HSCT recipient or a stem cell or donor lymphocyte infusion donor (not recorded which). It is not recorded whose cells these are; they may come from a transplant donor. Both conserved end residues are trimmed from each CDR3. The order of the fields is CDR3 protein, J gene, V gene, CDR3 length.

cdr3_aa: SVDPAGYQETQY
j_call: TRBJ2-5
v_call: TRBV29-1
cdr3_length: 12

cdr3_aa: ASSLGVGAIQETQY
j_call: TRBJ2-5
v_call: TRBV5-6
cdr3_length: 14

cdr3_aa: AISRQGGYGYT
j_call: TRBJ1-2
v_call: TRBV10-3
cdr3_length: 11

cdr3_aa: ASSLGGLNTEAF
j_call: TRBJ1-1
v_call: TRBV12-3/TRBV12-4
cdr3_length: 12

cdr3_aa: ASRSDRGSPLH
j_call: TRBJ1-6
v_call: TRBV19
cdr3_length: 11

cdr3_aa: ASSEGYYNIQY
j_call: TRBJ2-4
v_call: TRBV2
cdr3_length: 11

cdr3_aa: SARDFRGGLGPDTQY
j_call: TRBJ2-3
v_call: TRBV20-1
cdr3_length: 15

cdr3_aa: ASSSRLNTEAF
j_call: TRBJ1-1
v_call: TRBV7-7
cdr3_length: 11

cdr3_aa: SARDRENEAF
j_call: TRBJ1-1
v_call: TRBV20-1
cdr3_length: 10

cdr3_aa: ASSSGPTGNYGYT
j_call: TRBJ1-2
v_call: TRBV12-3/TRBV12-4
cdr3_length: 13

cdr3_aa: ASSATGALYGYT
j_call: TRBJ1-2
v_call: TRBV6-1
cdr3_length: 12

cdr3_aa: ATSFVRQGSEKLF
j_call: TRBJ1-4
v_call: TRBV15
cdr3_length: 13

cdr3_aa: ASSDLVRDTQY
j_call: TRBJ2-3
v_call: TRBV7-9
cdr3_length: 11

cdr3_aa: ASSLAGAYEQY
j_call: TRBJ2-7
v_call: TRBV12-3/TRBV12-4
cdr3_length: 11

cdr3_aa: SARTGYNSPLH
j_call: TRBJ1-6
v_call: TRBV20-1
cdr3_length: 11

cdr3_aa: ASSVERGTDTQY
j_call: TRBJ2-3
v_call: TRBV2
cdr3_length: 12

cdr3_aa: ASSDYDREEGYT
j_call: TRBJ1-2
v_call: TRBV25-1
cdr3_length: 12

cdr3_aa: ASSLSGGGPYNEQF
j_call: TRBJ2-1
v_call: TRBV5-4
cdr3_length: 14

cdr3_aa: ASSLAQGAGNEQF
j_call: TRBJ2-1
v_call: TRBV7-8
cdr3_length: 13

cdr3_aa: ASSEGLAGVETQY
j_call: TRBJ2-5
v_call: TRBV27
cdr3_length: 13

cdr3_aa: ATSRERVGYT
j_call: TRBJ1-2
v_call: TRBV15
cdr3_length: 10

cdr3_aa: ASRGTGIYNEQF
j_call: TRBJ2-1
v_call: TRBV12-3/TRBV12-4
cdr3_length: 12

cdr3_aa: ASSLGQGGIYEQY
j_call: TRBJ2-7
v_call: TRBV6-6
cdr3_length: 13

cdr3_aa: SARARVFTGELF
j_call: TRBJ2-2
v_call: TRBV20-1
cdr3_length: 12

cdr3_aa: ASSVLAVHNEQF
j_call: TRBJ2-1
v_call: TRBV5-1
cdr3_length: 12

cdr3_aa: SVGSTGGNTIY
j_call: TRBJ1-3
v_call: TRBV29-1
cdr3_length: 11